The rows below give T cell receptor beta chains drawn from one sample of a study of control samples from healthy donors and cancer patients. Produced via immunoSEQ multiplex PCR; TCRdb's table is partial and in-frame only. This sample has about 50,000 clones; 88% occur once, and the top ten carry around 40%. Specimen: PBMCs. The receptors were sampled from a man between 45 and 60 years old with head and neck cancer. Both conserved end residues are part of each CDR3. Each record gives: V gene, CDR3 protein.

>TRBV28
CASSPTGTGLPDTQYF
>TRBV11-2
CASRNVRYEQYF
>TRBV4-2
CASSQEPGLYNEQFF
>TRBV6-4
CASSVGIGTDTQYF
>TRBV7-2
CASSITSGGRYEQYF
>TRBV11-2
CASSQRGGPETQYF
>TRBV27
CASSLSFGTGELFF
>TRBV12-5
CASGLVPPGYSNQPQHF
>TRBV20-1
CSASIGLAGEQYF
>TRBV30
CAWTQLRTGTRGNTEAFF
>TRBV2
CASSEVRVNGYTF
>TRBV3-1/TRBV3-2
CASSQLAGTYEQYF
>TRBV5-1
CASSLGQGDRPQHF
>TRBV14
CASGGARGYNEQFF
>TRBV28
CASSFSWAFRREAFF
>TRBV7-6
CASTEGQGVVPYGYTF
>TRBV5-5
CASSDTPGQINEKLFF
>TRBV9
CASSVGTGYYEQYF
>TRBV7-2
CASSRGDITGYTF
>TRBV25-1
CASSDGNYGYTF
>TRBV18
CASSPLDRPGAEAFF
>TRBV3-1/TRBV3-2
CASSSQGRGRSGTGELFF
>TRBV3-1/TRBV3-2
CASSNETEIPLNEQYF
>TRBV30
CAWSISGTINYEQYF
>TRBV5-1
CASSLEGSIYTGELFF
>TRBV9
CASSVEGGSTGELFF
>TRBV6-5
CASSFRLDPRYEQYF
>TRBV19
CASSIEGRTSSGNTIYF
>TRBV29-1
CSVGGTVSYEQYF
>TRBV5-1
CASSDGQGNSPLHF
>TRBV3-1/TRBV3-2
CASSQAHGGNEKLFF
>TRBV29-1
CSVLQGRNEQFF
>TRBV6-5
CASLEAWQGAYEQYF
>TRBV7-3
CASSLTLTSGSPLDTQYF
>TRBV6-2/TRBV6-3
CASSYLRRDNQPQHF
>TRBV5-4
CASSLFGDSYEQYF
>TRBV7-3
CASSLWEQETQYF
>TRBV27
CASSLNRDGEQYF
>TRBV12-5
CASGLRPGLAGVGRSGNEQFF
>TRBV19
CASRGGQETQYF